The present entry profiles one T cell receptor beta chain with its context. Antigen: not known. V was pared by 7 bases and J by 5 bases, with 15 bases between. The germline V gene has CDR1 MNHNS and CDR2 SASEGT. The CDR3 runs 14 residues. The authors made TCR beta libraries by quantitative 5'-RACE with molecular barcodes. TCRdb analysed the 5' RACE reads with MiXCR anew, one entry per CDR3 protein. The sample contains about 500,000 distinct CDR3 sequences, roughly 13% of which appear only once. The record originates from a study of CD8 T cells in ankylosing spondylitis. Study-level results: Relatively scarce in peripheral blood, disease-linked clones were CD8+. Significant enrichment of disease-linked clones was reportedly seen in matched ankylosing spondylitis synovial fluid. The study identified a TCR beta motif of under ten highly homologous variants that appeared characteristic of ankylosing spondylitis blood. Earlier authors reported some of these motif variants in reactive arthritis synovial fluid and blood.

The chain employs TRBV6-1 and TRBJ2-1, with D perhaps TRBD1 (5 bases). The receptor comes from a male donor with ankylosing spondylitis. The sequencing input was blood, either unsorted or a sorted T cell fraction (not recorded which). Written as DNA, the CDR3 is TGTGCCAGCACTATCAGGGTTGGGGACAATGAGCAGTTCTTC. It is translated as CASTIRVGDNEQFF.